This TCR beta chain was retrieved from a study of control samples from healthy donors and cancer patients (dated by TCRdb to the early 2020s). CDR1 and CDR2 are drawn from the germline V gene (reference sequence): MNHEY, SMNVEV. V lost 6 bases and J lost 0 bases; the stretch between them is 21 bases long. The CDR3 goes from the cysteine to the phenylalanine over 18 residues. The DNA shown is the 54-base CDR3, in frame from base 1. Comments on this clone: There is no known antigen for this receptor. Base-call qualities are not available, and no considerably larger clone is one nucleotide away.

Library prep was done by the immunoSEQ multiplex PCR assay. Here the immuneACCESS table is served through TCRdb, limited to in-frame sequences with V and J called. Missing clones are a known gap in these copies; in checked studies unresolved V genes cover under half, and the rest lacks a known reason. Within this sample are roughly 180,000 clones, with 80% to 95% of them counted one time only. The ten most abundant clones make up roughly 4.3% of the sample. Sequencing was carried out using blood. The TCR sequence derives from a woman in her sixties or seventies in good health. The rearrangement joined TRBV27 to TRBJ2-4, with the D gene too uncertain to name. The nucleotide sequence is TGTGCCAGCAGCCGGAGAGGTCCATCCTTCTTAGCCAAAAACATTCAGTACTTC. Translated, it reads CASSRRGPSFLAKNIQYF.